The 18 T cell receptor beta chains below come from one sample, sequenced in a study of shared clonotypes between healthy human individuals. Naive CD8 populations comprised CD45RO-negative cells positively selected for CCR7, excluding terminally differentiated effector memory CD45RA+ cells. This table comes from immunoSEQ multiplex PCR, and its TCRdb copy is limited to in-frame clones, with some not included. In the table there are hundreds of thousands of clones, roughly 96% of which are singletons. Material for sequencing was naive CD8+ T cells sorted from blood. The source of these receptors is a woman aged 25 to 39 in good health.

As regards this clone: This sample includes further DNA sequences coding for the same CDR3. The chain's CDR3 is CASRGGTDTQYF. In nucleotides, the CDR3 is TGTGCCAGCAGAGGGGGCACAGATACGCAGTATTTT. The chain uses TRBV27 and TRBJ2-3; tentative D call: TRBD1 (5 bases). Germline V gene data show CDR1 as MNHEY and CDR2 as SMNVEV (reference sequence). Trimming cost V 6 bases and J 1 base, with 5 bases left between them. This CDR3 is built from 12 residues.

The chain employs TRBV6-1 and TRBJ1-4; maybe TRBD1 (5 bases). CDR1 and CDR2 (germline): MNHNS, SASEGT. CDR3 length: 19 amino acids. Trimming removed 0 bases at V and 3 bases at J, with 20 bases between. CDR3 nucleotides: TGTGCCAGCAGTGAAGCGATAGGGGCCAGATTGACCTCTAATGAAAAACTGTTTTTT. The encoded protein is CASSEAIGARLTSNEKLFF.

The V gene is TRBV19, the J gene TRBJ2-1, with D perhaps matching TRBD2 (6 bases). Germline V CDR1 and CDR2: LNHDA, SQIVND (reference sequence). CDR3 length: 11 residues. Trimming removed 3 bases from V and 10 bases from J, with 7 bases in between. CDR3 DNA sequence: TGTGCCAGTAGTATTAGCGGCGAGCAGTTCTTC. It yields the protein CASSISGEQFF.

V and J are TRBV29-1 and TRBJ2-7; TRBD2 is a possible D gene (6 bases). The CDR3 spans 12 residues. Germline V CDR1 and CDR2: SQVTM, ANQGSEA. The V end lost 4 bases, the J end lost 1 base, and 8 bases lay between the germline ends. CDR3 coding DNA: TGCAGCGTTGGGGGGGAGTCCTACGAGCAGTACTTC. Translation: CSVGGESYEQYF.

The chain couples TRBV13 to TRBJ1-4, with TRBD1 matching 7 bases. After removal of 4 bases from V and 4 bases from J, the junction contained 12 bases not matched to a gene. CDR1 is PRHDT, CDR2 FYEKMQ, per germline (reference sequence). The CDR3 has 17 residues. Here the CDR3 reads CASSSGQASPHNEKLFF. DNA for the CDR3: TGTGCCAGCAGCTCCGGACAGGCCTCCCCGCATAATGAAAAACTGTTTTTT.

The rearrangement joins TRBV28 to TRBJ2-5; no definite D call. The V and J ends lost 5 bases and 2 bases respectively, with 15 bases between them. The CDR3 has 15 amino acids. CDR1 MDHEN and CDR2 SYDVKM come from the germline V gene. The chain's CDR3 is CASSGTPATQETQYF. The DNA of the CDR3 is TGTGCCAGCAGTGGCACCCCCGCGACTCAAGAGACCCAGTACTTC.

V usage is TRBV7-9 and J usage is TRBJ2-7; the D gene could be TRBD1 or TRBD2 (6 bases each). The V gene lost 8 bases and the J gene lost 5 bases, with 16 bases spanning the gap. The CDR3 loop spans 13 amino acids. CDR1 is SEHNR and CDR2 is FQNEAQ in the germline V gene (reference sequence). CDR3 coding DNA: TGTGCCAGCCAGTTAGTGGGGGGCCACGAGCAGTACTTC. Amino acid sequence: CASQLVGGHEQYF.

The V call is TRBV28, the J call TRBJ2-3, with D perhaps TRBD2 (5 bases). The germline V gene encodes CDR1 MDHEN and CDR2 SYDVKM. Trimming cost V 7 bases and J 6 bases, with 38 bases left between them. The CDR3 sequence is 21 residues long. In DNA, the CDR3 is TGTGCCAGCAACAGCTTGGCGGGCTCCGTCGAGGTTGAGGATGAGGCCGATACGCAGTATTTT. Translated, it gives CASNSLAGSVEVEDEADTQYF. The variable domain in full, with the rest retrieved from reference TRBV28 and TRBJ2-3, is DVKVTQSSRYLVKRTGEKVFLECVQDMDHENMFWYRQDPGLGLRLIYFSYDVKMKEKGDIPEGYSVSREKKERFSLILESASTNQTSMYLCASNSLAGSVEVEDEADTQYFGPGTRLTVL.

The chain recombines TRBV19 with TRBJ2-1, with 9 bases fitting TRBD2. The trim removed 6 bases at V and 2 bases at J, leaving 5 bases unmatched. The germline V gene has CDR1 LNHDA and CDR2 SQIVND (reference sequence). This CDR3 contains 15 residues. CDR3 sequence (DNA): TGTGCCAGTAGCACCGGGACTAGCACCTACAATGAGCAGTTCTTC. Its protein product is CASSTGTSTYNEQFF.

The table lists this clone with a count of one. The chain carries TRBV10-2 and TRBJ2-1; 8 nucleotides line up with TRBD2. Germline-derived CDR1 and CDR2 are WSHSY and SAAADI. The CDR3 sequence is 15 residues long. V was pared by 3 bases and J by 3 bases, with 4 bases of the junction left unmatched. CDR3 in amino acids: CASSEAGVVYNEQFF. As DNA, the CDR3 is TGCGCCAGCAGTGAAGCGGGAGTGGTCTACAATGAGCAGTTCTTC.

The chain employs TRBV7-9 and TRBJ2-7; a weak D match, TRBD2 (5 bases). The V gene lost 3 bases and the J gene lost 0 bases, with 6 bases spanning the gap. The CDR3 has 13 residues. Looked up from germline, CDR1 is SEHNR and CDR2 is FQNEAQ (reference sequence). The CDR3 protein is CASSFTSSYEQYF. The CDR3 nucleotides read TGTGCCAGCAGCTTTACTAGCTCCTACGAGCAGTACTTC.

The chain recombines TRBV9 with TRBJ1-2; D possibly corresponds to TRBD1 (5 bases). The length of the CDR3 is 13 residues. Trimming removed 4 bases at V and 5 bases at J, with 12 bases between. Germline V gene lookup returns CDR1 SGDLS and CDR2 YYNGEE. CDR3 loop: CASSPDEGYGYTF. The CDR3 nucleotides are TGTGCCAGCAGCCCCGATGAGGGGTATGGCTACACCTTC. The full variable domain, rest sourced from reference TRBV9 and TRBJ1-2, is DSGVTQTPKHLITATGQRVTLRCSPRSGDLSVYWYQQSLDQGLQFLIQYYNGEERAKGNILERFSAQQFPDLHSELNLSSLELGDSALYFCASSPDEGYGYTFGSGTRLTVV.

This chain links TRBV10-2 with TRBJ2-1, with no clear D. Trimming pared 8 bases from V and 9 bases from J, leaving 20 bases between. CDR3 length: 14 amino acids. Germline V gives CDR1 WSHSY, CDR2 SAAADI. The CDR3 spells CASGSSSLRSEQFF. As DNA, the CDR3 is TGCGCCAGCGGTAGCTCAAGCCTACGCAGTGAGCAGTTCTTC.

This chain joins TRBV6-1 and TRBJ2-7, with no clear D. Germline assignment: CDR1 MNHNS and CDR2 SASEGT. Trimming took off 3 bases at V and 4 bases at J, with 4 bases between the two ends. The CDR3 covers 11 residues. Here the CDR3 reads CASSDNYEQYF. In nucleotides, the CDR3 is TGTGCCAGCAGTGACAATTACGAGCAGTACTTC.

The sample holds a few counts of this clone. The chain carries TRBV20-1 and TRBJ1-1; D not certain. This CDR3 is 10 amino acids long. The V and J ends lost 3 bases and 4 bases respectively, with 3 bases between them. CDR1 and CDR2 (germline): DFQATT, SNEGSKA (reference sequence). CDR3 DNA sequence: TGCAGTGCTAGGGGCACTGAAGCTTTCTTT. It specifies CSARGTEAFF.

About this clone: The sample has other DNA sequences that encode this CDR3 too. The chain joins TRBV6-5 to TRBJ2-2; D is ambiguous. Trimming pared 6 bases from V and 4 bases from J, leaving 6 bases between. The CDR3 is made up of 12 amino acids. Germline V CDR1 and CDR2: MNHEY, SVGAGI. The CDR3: CASSYGTGELFF. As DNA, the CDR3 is TGTGCCAGCAGCTACGGCACCGGGGAGCTGTTTTTT.

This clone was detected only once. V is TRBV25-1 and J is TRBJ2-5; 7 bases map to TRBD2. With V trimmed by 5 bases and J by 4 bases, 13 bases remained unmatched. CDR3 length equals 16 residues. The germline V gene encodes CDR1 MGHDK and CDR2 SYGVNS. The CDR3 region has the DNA TGTGCCAGCAGTCCCCTAGGCGGGAGATTAAGAGAGACCCAGTACTTC. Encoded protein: CASSPLGGRLRETQYF.

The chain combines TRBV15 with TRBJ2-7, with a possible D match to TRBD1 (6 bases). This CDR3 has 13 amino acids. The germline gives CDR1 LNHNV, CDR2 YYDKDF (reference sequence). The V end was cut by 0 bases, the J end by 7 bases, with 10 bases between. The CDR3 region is CATSRENREEQYF. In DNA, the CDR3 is TGTGCCACCAGCAGAGAAAACAGGGAAGAGCAGTACTTC.